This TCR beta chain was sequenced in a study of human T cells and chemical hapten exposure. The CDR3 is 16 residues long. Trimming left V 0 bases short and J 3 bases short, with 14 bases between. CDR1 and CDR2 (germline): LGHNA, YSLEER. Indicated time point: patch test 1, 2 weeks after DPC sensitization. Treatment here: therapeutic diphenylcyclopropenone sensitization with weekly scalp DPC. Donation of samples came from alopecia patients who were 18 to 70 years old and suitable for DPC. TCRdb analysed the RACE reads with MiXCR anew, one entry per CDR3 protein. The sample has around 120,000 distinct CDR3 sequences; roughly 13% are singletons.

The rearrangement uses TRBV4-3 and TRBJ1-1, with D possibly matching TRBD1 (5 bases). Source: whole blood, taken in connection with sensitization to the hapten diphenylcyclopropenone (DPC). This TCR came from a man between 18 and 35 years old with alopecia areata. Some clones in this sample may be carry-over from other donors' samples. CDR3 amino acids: CASSQDNQGRYTEAFF. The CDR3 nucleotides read TGCGCCAGCAGCCAAGATAACCAGGGACGGTACACTGAAGCTTTCTTT.